Listed below are T cell receptor beta chains from one sample, sequenced in a study of cytomegalovirus exposure and HLA in healthy donors. Repertoires were generated with immunoSEQ multiplex PCR, while TCRdb's copy carries only in-frame clones and drops some. The sample holds about 140,000 clones, 55% to 80% seen once. Sequencing used PBMCs. These receptor sequences come from a woman aged 35 to 49 in good health and CMV-seronegative. CDR3s include the opening cysteine and the closing phenylalanine or tryptophan. The order of the fields is D gene, clone size, V gene, J gene, CDR3 DNA, CDR3 protein. The D gene is left open where the match is weak. Rows give clone size only sometimes, using once, few, many, or a class for an expanded clone.

d_call: NA
clone_size: NA
v_call: TRBV7-2
j_call: TRBJ1-1
cdr3_nt: TGTGCCAGCAGCTTAATTCAGGGGCAGGGCACTGAAGCTTTCTTT
cdr3_aa: CASSLIQGQGTEAFF

d_call: TRBD2
clone_size: once
v_call: TRBV28
j_call: TRBJ2-1
cdr3_nt: TGTGCCAGCAGTTCTAGCGGGGGCAGCTCCTACAATGAGCAGTTCTTC
cdr3_aa: CASSSSGGSSYNEQFF

d_call: NA
clone_size: NA
v_call: TRBV28
j_call: TRBJ2-2
cdr3_nt: TGTGCCAGCAGTCTTCGACAAGCCACCGGGGAGCTGTTTTTT
cdr3_aa: CASSLRQATGELFF

d_call: TRBD1
clone_size: NA
v_call: TRBV19
j_call: TRBJ1-6
cdr3_nt: TGTGCCAGTAGGGGATATGGGACAGGGGGATTTAATTCACCCCTCCACTTT
cdr3_aa: CASRGYGTGGFNSPLHF

d_call: TRBD1
clone_size: few
v_call: TRBV7-9
j_call: TRBJ1-1
cdr3_nt: TGTGCCAGCAGTGGGGACAGTGAAGCTTTCTTT
cdr3_aa: CASSGDSEAFF

d_call: NA
clone_size: NA
v_call: TRBV5-4
j_call: TRBJ1-5
cdr3_nt: TGTGCCAGCAGCTTTGGTACAGGGCCCAATCAGCCCCAGCATTTT
cdr3_aa: CASSFGTGPNQPQHF

d_call: NA
clone_size: NA
v_call: TRBV4-1
j_call: TRBJ1-5
cdr3_nt: TGCGCCAGCAGCCAAGATGTAACAGGGTATAGCAATCAGCCCCAGCATTTT
cdr3_aa: CASSQDVTGYSNQPQHF

d_call: NA
clone_size: NA
v_call: TRBV2
j_call: TRBJ2-1
cdr3_nt: TGTGCCAGCAGTGAATATTTCGAGCAGTTCTTC
cdr3_aa: CASSEYFEQFF

d_call: NA
clone_size: NA
v_call: TRBV2
j_call: TRBJ1-5
cdr3_nt: TGTGCCAGCAGTGGACAGGCCAGAGATCAGCCCCAGCATTTT
cdr3_aa: CASSGQARDQPQHF

d_call: TRBD2
clone_size: NA
v_call: TRBV7-6
j_call: TRBJ2-3
cdr3_nt: TGTGCCAGCAGCTTGGACCAGCGGGGTTCAGATACGCAGTATTTT
cdr3_aa: CASSLDQRGSDTQYF

d_call: TRBD2
clone_size: NA
v_call: TRBV6-5
j_call: TRBJ2-1
cdr3_nt: TGTGCCAGCAGTTACTTCCAGGACGGTAGCGGGGAGCAGTTCTTC
cdr3_aa: CASSYFQDGSGEQFF

d_call: TRBD2
clone_size: NA
v_call: TRBV11-2
j_call: TRBJ2-3
cdr3_nt: TGTGCCAGCAGCTTAATCCGGACTAGCATCTCAGATACGCAGTATTTT
cdr3_aa: CASSLIRTSISDTQYF

d_call: NA
clone_size: NA
v_call: TRBV7-9
j_call: TRBJ1-1
cdr3_nt: TGTTCCAGCAGCTTTAATTCAGGGAACACTGAAGCTTTCTTT
cdr3_aa: CSSSFNSGNTEAFF

d_call: NA
clone_size: few
v_call: TRBV6-5
j_call: TRBJ1-1
cdr3_nt: TGTGCCAGCAGTTACTGGGGGGAGAACACTGAAGCTTTCTTT
cdr3_aa: CASSYWGENTEAFF

d_call: NA
clone_size: NA
v_call: TRBV4-1
j_call: TRBJ1-1
cdr3_nt: TGCGCCAGCAGCCAAGCCGACAGCAACACTGAAGCTTTCTTT
cdr3_aa: CASSQADSNTEAFF

d_call: NA
clone_size: NA
v_call: TRBV6-6
j_call: TRBJ1-1
cdr3_nt: TGTGCCAGCAGTACAGGGTCCACTGAAGCTTTCTTT
cdr3_aa: CASSTGSTEAFF

d_call: TRBD1
clone_size: NA
v_call: TRBV5-4
j_call: TRBJ1-2
cdr3_nt: TGTGCCAGCAGCTTCGACAGGGGGCCTAACTATGGCTACACCTTC
cdr3_aa: CASSFDRGPNYGYTF

d_call: NA
clone_size: NA
v_call: TRBV28
j_call: TRBJ2-2
cdr3_nt: TGTGCCAGCAGTTTACTAGTTTACGGGGAGCTGTTTTTT
cdr3_aa: CASSLLVYGELFF

d_call: TRBD1
clone_size: NA
v_call: TRBV6-4
j_call: TRBJ1-1
cdr3_nt: TGTGCCAGCAGGCCTACAGGGGGCGAAGGTGAAGCTTTCTTT
cdr3_aa: CASRPTGGEGEAFF

d_call: NA
clone_size: NA
v_call: TRBV7-2
j_call: TRBJ2-1
cdr3_nt: TGTGCCAGCAGCCCCGTTATTAGCTACAATGAGCAGTTCTTC
cdr3_aa: CASSPVISYNEQFF

d_call: TRBD1
clone_size: NA
v_call: TRBV9
j_call: TRBJ1-2
cdr3_nt: TGTGCCAGCAGCGTAAGACAGGGGGCGTTTGGCTACACCTTC
cdr3_aa: CASSVRQGAFGYTF

d_call: NA
clone_size: NA
v_call: TRBV19
j_call: TRBJ1-1
cdr3_nt: TGTGCCAGTAGTATCCGAGGGGGAGTCACTGAAGCTTTCTTT
cdr3_aa: CASSIRGGVTEAFF

d_call: NA
clone_size: medium-sized
v_call: TRBV4-3
j_call: TRBJ2-2
cdr3_nt: TGCGCCAGCAGCCAACCGGGGGACTCGAACACCGGGGAGCTGTTTTTT
cdr3_aa: CASSQPGDSNTGELFF

d_call: TRBD2
clone_size: NA
v_call: TRBV4-2
j_call: TRBJ2-3
cdr3_nt: TGTGCCAGCAGCCAAGATGTAGCGGGGTCGCTCTCTTCAGATACGCAGTATTTT
cdr3_aa: CASSQDVAGSLSSDTQYF

d_call: NA
clone_size: NA
v_call: TRBV29-1
j_call: TRBJ2-5
cdr3_nt: TGCAGCGTCCGACAGGTCACCCTCGAGACCCAGTACTTC
cdr3_aa: CSVRQVTLETQYF

d_call: TRBD1
clone_size: NA
v_call: TRBV6-5
j_call: TRBJ2-7
cdr3_nt: TGTGCCAGCAGTTATTTTCCCGACAGGGGCTACGAGCAGTACTTC
cdr3_aa: CASSYFPDRGYEQYF

d_call: NA
clone_size: NA
v_call: TRBV27
j_call: TRBJ1-1
cdr3_nt: TGTGCCAGCAGTTTTGGACAGTCGAACACTGAAGCTTTCTTT
cdr3_aa: CASSFGQSNTEAFF

d_call: NA
clone_size: NA
v_call: TRBV12-1
j_call: TRBJ2-1
cdr3_nt: TGTGCCAGCAGCTACCCACCGGGACTAGAGTTCTCCTACAATGAGCAGTTCTTC
cdr3_aa: CASSYPPGLEFSYNEQFF

d_call: NA
clone_size: NA
v_call: TRBV4-1
j_call: TRBJ1-6
cdr3_nt: TGCGCCAGCAGCCAAGATCCAGGGCCCTATAATTCACCCCTCCACTTT
cdr3_aa: CASSQDPGPYNSPLHF

d_call: NA
clone_size: NA
v_call: TRBV10-3
j_call: TRBJ1-1
cdr3_nt: TGTGCCATCAGTGAAACACAAACTGAAGCTTTCTTT
cdr3_aa: CAISETQTEAFF

d_call: NA
clone_size: NA
v_call: TRBV9
j_call: TRBJ1-3
cdr3_nt: TGTGCCAGCAGCGAAACAAGACAGGCTTCGAACTCTGGAAACACCATATATTTT
cdr3_aa: CASSETRQASNSGNTIYF

d_call: NA
clone_size: NA
v_call: TRBV7-9
j_call: TRBJ2-5
cdr3_nt: TGTGCCAGCAGCTCAGACAGAAAAGAGACCCAGTACTTC
cdr3_aa: CASSSDRKETQYF

d_call: TRBD2
clone_size: NA
v_call: TRBV6-5
j_call: TRBJ2-3
cdr3_nt: TGTGCCTCCCAACTAGCGGGGGGTATAGATACGCAGTATTTT
cdr3_aa: CASQLAGGIDTQYF

d_call: NA
clone_size: few
v_call: TRBV2
j_call: TRBJ2-6
cdr3_nt: TGTGCCAGCAGTGAACCCCCGGGCCGGGGGTCTGGGGCCAACGTCCTGACTTTC
cdr3_aa: CASSEPPGRGSGANVLTF

d_call: TRBD1
clone_size: NA
v_call: TRBV2
j_call: TRBJ1-2
cdr3_nt: TGTGCCAGCAGCGACATCCGGGACAGGGGATTTTTTGATGGCTACACCTTC
cdr3_aa: CASSDIRDRGFFDGYTF

d_call: NA
clone_size: once
v_call: TRBV29-1
j_call: TRBJ1-2
cdr3_nt: TGCAGCGTTGAAGCGACAGACTATGGCTACACCTTC
cdr3_aa: CSVEATDYGYTF

d_call: TRBD1
clone_size: NA
v_call: TRBV19
j_call: TRBJ2-3
cdr3_nt: TGTGCCAGCCGACAGGGGTACACAGATACGCAGTATTTT
cdr3_aa: CASRQGYTDTQYF

d_call: TRBD1
clone_size: NA
v_call: TRBV28
j_call: TRBJ1-1
cdr3_nt: TGTGCCAGCAGTCCCGAGACAGGGGCCGAAGCTTTCTTT
cdr3_aa: CASSPETGAEAFF

d_call: TRBD1
clone_size: few
v_call: TRBV27
j_call: TRBJ1-5
cdr3_nt: TGTGCCAGCAATCCCGGGACAGGGGGCAACCAGCCCCAGCATTTT
cdr3_aa: CASNPGTGGNQPQHF

d_call: NA
clone_size: NA
v_call: TRBV5-1
j_call: TRBJ2-2
cdr3_nt: TGCGCCAGCAGCTTACAGGGGAACACCGGGGAGCTGTTTTTT
cdr3_aa: CASSLQGNTGELFF

d_call: TRBD2
clone_size: few
v_call: TRBV6-6
j_call: TRBJ2-1
cdr3_nt: TGTGCCAGCAGCCAGGAGTTAGCGGGGGTTGGTGAGCAGTTCTTC
cdr3_aa: CASSQELAGVGEQFF

d_call: NA
clone_size: NA
v_call: TRBV6-5
j_call: TRBJ1-5
cdr3_nt: TGTGCCAGCAGCAAAATAGACCGAGCATGGGGCCCACTGCATTTT
cdr3_aa: CASSKIDRAWGPLHF

d_call: NA
clone_size: few
v_call: TRBV29-1
j_call: TRBJ1-1
cdr3_nt: TGCAGCGTTGACAGGTTCACTGAAGCTTTCTTT
cdr3_aa: CSVDRFTEAFF

d_call: TRBD1
clone_size: NA
v_call: TRBV10-1
j_call: TRBJ1-2
cdr3_nt: TGCGCCGTACCAACCCCGGGAGAGGGGGCAACTGGCTACACCTTC
cdr3_aa: CAVPTPGEGATGYTF

d_call: TRBD2
clone_size: few
v_call: TRBV6-1
j_call: TRBJ2-1
cdr3_nt: TGTGCCAGCAGTGAAAAAGCGGGGGGGGCGAATGAGCAGTTCTTC
cdr3_aa: CASSEKAGGANEQFF

d_call: TRBD1
clone_size: few
v_call: TRBV15
j_call: TRBJ2-2
cdr3_nt: TGTGCCACCAGCCCACAACAGGGGACCGGGGAGCTGTTTTTT
cdr3_aa: CATSPQQGTGELFF

d_call: NA
clone_size: NA
v_call: TRBV7-3
j_call: TRBJ2-3
cdr3_nt: TGTGCCAGCAGCTTACATGTGGGCAGCACAGATACGCAGTATTTT
cdr3_aa: CASSLHVGSTDTQYF

d_call: NA
clone_size: NA
v_call: TRBV18
j_call: TRBJ1-4
cdr3_nt: TGTGCCAGCTCACGACAGAACTCTGAAAAACTGTTTTTT
cdr3_aa: CASSRQNSEKLFF

d_call: TRBD1
clone_size: NA
v_call: TRBV14
j_call: TRBJ2-5
cdr3_nt: TGTGCCAGCAGCCAGTATTTCGGACAGGGCAGGGAGACCCAGTACTTC
cdr3_aa: CASSQYFGQGRETQYF

d_call: TRBD1
clone_size: NA
v_call: TRBV18
j_call: TRBJ1-2
cdr3_nt: TGTGCCAGCTCACCGACCGGGACAGGGAATAACTATGGCTACACCTTC
cdr3_aa: CASSPTGTGNNYGYTF

d_call: NA
clone_size: once
v_call: TRBV9
j_call: TRBJ1-2
cdr3_nt: TGTGCCAGCAGCGTAGCCGTCACAGGGTATGGCTACACCTTC
cdr3_aa: CASSVAVTGYGYTF

d_call: TRBD2
clone_size: few
v_call: TRBV7-3
j_call: TRBJ2-5
cdr3_nt: TGTGCCAGCAGCCCCACGGGACTACAAGAGACCCAGTACTTC
cdr3_aa: CASSPTGLQETQYF

d_call: NA
clone_size: few
v_call: TRBV6-1
j_call: TRBJ2-1
cdr3_nt: TGTGGGTTAGTGCAGGAAAATGACAATGAGCAGTTCTTC
cdr3_aa: CGLVQENDNEQFF

d_call: TRBD1
clone_size: few
v_call: TRBV7-9
j_call: TRBJ1-6
cdr3_nt: TGTGCCAGCAGCGGGACAGGGGATTCACCCCTCCACTTT
cdr3_aa: CASSGTGDSPLHF

d_call: NA
clone_size: NA
v_call: TRBV28
j_call: TRBJ1-3
cdr3_nt: TGTGCCAGCAGTTTCCCAGGGCCAGGAAACACCATATATTTT
cdr3_aa: CASSFPGPGNTIYF

d_call: TRBD2
clone_size: NA
v_call: TRBV10-1
j_call: TRBJ2-7
cdr3_nt: TGCGCCAGCAGTGAGTTTACTAGCGGGAGTTACGAGCAGTACTTC
cdr3_aa: CASSEFTSGSYEQYF

d_call: NA
clone_size: NA
v_call: TRBV4-2
j_call: TRBJ1-1
cdr3_nt: TGTGCCAGCAGCCAAGGGGAGAACAGCGTGTTGACTGAAGCTTTCTTT
cdr3_aa: CASSQGENSVLTEAFF